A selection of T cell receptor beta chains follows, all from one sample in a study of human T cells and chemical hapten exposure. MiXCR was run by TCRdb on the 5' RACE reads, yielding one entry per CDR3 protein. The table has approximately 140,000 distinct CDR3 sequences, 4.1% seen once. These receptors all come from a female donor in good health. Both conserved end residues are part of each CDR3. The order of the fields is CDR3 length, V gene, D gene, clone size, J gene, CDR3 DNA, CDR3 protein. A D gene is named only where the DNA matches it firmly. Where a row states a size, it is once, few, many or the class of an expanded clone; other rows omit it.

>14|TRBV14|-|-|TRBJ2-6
TGTGCCAGCAGCCAAGAATCTGGGGCCAACGTCCTGACTTTC
CASSQESGANVLTF
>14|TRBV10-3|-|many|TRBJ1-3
TGTGCCATCAGTGGGGTATCCTCTGGAAACACCATATATTTT
CAISGVSSGNTIYF
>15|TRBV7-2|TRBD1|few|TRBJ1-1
TGTGCCAGCAGCTCCGGGACAGGAATGAACACTGAAGCTTTCTTT
CASSSGTGMNTEAFF
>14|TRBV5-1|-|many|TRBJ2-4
TGCGCCAGCAGCTTACAGGGAGGGGGAAACATTCAGTACTTC
CASSLQGGGNIQYF
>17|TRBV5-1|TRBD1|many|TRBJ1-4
TGCGCCAGCAACACCGGCAACCAGGGGGCGGTTGGTGAAAAACTGTTTTTT
CASNTGNQGAVGEKLFF
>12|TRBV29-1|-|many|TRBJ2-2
TGCAGCGTTGCAGGGGCCACCGGGGAGCTGTTTTTT
CSVAGATGELFF
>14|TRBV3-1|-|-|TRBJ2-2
TGTGCCAGCAGCGGGCTTCGAGGGACCGGGGAGCTGTTTTTT
CASSGLRGTGELFF
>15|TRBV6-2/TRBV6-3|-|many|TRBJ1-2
TGTGCCAGCAGTTACCATTCACCCCTGGACTATGGCTACACCTTC
CASSYHSPLDYGYTF
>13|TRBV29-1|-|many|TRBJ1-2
TGCAGCGTTGGGACACCACCTAGCTATGGCTACACCTTC
CSVGTPPSYGYTF
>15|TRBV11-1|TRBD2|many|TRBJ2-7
TGTGCCAGCAGCATGATAGCGGGGGGATCGTCCGCGCAGTACTTC
CASSMIAGGSSAQYF
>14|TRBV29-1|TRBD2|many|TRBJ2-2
TGCAGCGCCGGGAACGGGGGGGCGTCCGGGGAGCTGTTTTTT
CSAGNGGASGELFF
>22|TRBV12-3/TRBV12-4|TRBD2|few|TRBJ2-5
TGTGCCAAGATCGGTGGGGAGAGCACTAGCGGGGGGGCCTTTAAGGGCCAGGAGACCCAGTACTTC
CAKIGGESTSGGAFKGQETQYF
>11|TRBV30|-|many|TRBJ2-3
TGTGCCTGGAGTGTTGGTGATACGCAGTATTTT
CAWSVGDTQYF
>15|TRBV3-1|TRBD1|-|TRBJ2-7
TGTGCCAGCAGCCAAGCTGGGACAGGGGTCTACGAGCAGTACTTC
CASSQAGTGVYEQYF
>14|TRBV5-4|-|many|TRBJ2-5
TGTGCCAGCAGCTCGAGCTTTGGTGCAGAGACCCAGTACTTC
CASSSSFGAETQYF
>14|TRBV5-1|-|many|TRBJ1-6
TGCGCCAGCAGCTTTACTTCGGACAATTCACCCCTCCACTTT
CASSFTSDNSPLHF
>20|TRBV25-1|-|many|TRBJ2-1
TGTGCCAGCAGTGAAGTAAGGAGGGAGGAAATCCCCAGCTCCTACAATGAGCAGTTCTTC
CASSEVRREEIPSSYNEQFF
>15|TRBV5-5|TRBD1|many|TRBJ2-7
TGTGCCAGCAGCTTAAGACAGGGTCCGCCCTACGAGCAGTACTTC
CASSLRQGPPYEQYF
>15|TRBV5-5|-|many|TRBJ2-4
TGTGCCAGCAGCTTGGACGGGGGGCCCAAAAACATTCAGTACTTC
CASSLDGGPKNIQYF
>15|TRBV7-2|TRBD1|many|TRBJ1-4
TGTGCCAGCAGCTCCAGGGGGTTACCTAATGAAAAACTGTTTTTT
CASSSRGLPNEKLFF
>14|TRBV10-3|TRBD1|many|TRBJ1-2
TGTGCCATCAGTGACATGGACAGGGGCCCTGGCTACACCTTC
CAISDMDRGPGYTF
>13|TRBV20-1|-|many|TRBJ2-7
TGCAGTGCTAGGGGATATGGAGTATACGAGCAGTACTTC
CSARGYGVYEQYF
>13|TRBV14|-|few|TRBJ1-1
TGTGCCAGCAGCCCCCCCAGGGGCCTGGGAGCTTTCTTT
CASSPPRGLGAFF
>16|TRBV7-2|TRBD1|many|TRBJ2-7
TGTGCCAGCAGCTACCGGGACAGGGGGAGCTCCTACGAGCAGTACTTC
CASSYRDRGSSYEQYF
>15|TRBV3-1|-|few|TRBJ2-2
TGTGCCAGCAGCCAAGCGGGGGGCTGTACCGGGGAGCTGTTTTTT
CASSQAGGCTGELFF
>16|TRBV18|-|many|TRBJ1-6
TGTGCCAGCTCAGGGGCAGCCGCTTCCTATAATTCACCCCTCCACTTT
CASSGAAASYNSPLHF
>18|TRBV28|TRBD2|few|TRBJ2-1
TGTGCCAGCAGTCCCCCCGCTGGTGGGCGGGGGGGTTACAATGAGCAGTTCTTC
CASSPPAGGRGGYNEQFF
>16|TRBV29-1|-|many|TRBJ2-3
TGCAGCGTTGAAGATAGGGGGGGATGGTACACAGATACGCAGTATTTT
CSVEDRGGWYTDTQYF
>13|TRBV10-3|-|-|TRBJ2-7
TGTGCCATCATGCGGGACGGAACCTACGAGCAGTACTTC
CAIMRDGTYEQYF
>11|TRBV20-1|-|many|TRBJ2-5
TGCAGTGCCCACAACTACCAGACCCAGTACTTC
CSAHNYQTQYF
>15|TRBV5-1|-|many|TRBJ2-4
TGCGCCAGCAGCTGGGCCGGTTCGGGCAAAAACATTCAGTACTTC
CASSWAGSGKNIQYF
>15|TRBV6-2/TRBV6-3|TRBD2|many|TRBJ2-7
TGTGCCAGCAGAAGGACTAGCGGGGATGTCTACGAGCAGTACTTC
CASRRTSGDVYEQYF
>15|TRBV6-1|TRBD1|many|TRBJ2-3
TGTGCCAGCAGTGGGGACAGCCAAAGCACAGATACGCAGTATTTT
CASSGDSQSTDTQYF
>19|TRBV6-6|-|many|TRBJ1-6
TGTGCCAGCAGTTATCCCCCAACCGGGGCCAGCTCCTATAATTCACCCCTCCACTTT
CASSYPPTGASSYNSPLHF
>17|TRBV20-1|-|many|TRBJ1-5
TGCAGTGCCTTACAAGCCCTCTCGGTACTTGGCAATCAGCCCCAGCATTTT
CSALQALSVLGNQPQHF
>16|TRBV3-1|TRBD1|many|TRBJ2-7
TGTGCCAGCAGCCAACCGACAGGGGGTAATTCCTACGAGCAGTACTTC
CASSQPTGGNSYEQYF
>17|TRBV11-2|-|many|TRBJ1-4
TGTGCCAGCAGCCCTTTTGGGGTGGGCCCCCCTAATGAAAAACTGTTTTTT
CASSPFGVGPPNEKLFF
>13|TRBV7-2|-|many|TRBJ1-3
TGTGCCAGCAGTCGGAACAGGGAAAACACCATATATTTT
CASSRNRENTIYF
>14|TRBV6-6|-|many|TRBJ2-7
TGTGCCAGCAGACAGGGCAGAACGTCCGACGAGCAGTACTTC
CASRQGRTSDEQYF
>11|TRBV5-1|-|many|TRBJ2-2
TGCGCCAGCAGCTTGGAAGGGGAGCTGTTTTTT
CASSLEGELFF
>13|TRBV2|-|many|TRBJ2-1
TGTGCCAGCCGGTATTGGAGGGGGGAGTGGCAGTTCTTC
CASRYWRGEWQFF
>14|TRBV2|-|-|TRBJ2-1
TGTGCCAGCAGTGAAGCCTACGTCCGGGTTGAGCAGTTCTTC
CASSEAYVRVEQFF
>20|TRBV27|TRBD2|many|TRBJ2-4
TGTGCCAGCAGTCCCGAGACCCACCAGGGCAGGGAGTATGGGAGGGACATTCAGTACTTC
CASSPETHQGREYGRDIQYF
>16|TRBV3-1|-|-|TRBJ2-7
TGTGCCAGCAGCCAAGATCTCTTGGCGGGGACCTACGAGCAGTACTTC
CASSQDLLAGTYEQYF
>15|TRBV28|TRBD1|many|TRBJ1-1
TGTGCCGCGTACGGGACAGAGGGTTTGGGAACTGAAGCTTTCTTT
CAAYGTEGLGTEAFF
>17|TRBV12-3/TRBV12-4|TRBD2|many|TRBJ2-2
TGTGCCAGCAGTCCCATTACTAGCGGGCTACACACCGGGGAGCTGTTTTTT
CASSPITSGLHTGELFF
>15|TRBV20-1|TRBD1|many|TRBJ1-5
TGCAGTGCTTTTCGACCGGGACAGGGCAATCAGCCCCAGCATTTT
CSAFRPGQGNQPQHF
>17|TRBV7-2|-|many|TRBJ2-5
TGTGCCAGCAGCTTACAGGGGTCACAGGGAGCCCGAGAGACCCAGTACTTC
CASSLQGSQGARETQYF
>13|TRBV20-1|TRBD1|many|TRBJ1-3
TGCAGTGCTGAGGACAGGGCCGGAAACACCATATATTTT
CSAEDRAGNTIYF
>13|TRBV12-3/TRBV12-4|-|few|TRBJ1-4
TGTGCCAGCAGTTTCAATCAGTACGAAAAACTGTTTTTT
CASSFNQYEKLFF
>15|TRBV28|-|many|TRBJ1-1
TGTGCCAGCAGTTTCCGGAGGCCCCCGGGGGGTGAAGCTTTCTTT
CASSFRRPPGGEAFF
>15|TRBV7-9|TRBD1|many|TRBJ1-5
TGTGCCAGCAGCTGGGACAGGGGGCAAGGGCAGCCCCAGCATTTT
CASSWDRGQGQPQHF
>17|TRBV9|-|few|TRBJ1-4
TGTGCCAGCAGCCCAGGACTCTGGGTGGGGGTTAATGAAAAACTGTTTTTT
CASSPGLWVGVNEKLFF
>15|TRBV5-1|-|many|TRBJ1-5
TGCGCCAGCAGCCCGGACGGTTATAGCAATCAGCCCCAGCATTTT
CASSPDGYSNQPQHF
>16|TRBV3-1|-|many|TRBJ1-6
TGTGCCAGCAGCCCTGGGCTACAAGCGCGAGGTTCACCCCTCCACTTT
CASSPGLQARGSPLHF
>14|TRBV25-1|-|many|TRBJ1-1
TGTGCCAGCAGTGAAGGAACAGCGAACACTGAAGCTTTCTTT
CASSEGTANTEAFF
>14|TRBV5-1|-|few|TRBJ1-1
TGCGCCAGCAGCTCGGACAGTCTGAACACTGAAGCTTTCTTT
CASSSDSLNTEAFF
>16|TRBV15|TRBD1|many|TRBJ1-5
TGTGCCACCAGCGGACAGGGGGCCATGGGTAATCAGCCCCAGCATTTT
CATSGQGAMGNQPQHF
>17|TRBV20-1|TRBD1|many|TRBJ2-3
TGCAGTGCGACGGGACAGGGGGCCGTTTCTAGCACAGATACGCAGTATTTT
CSATGQGAVSSTDTQYF